Below, 18 T cell receptor beta chains from the same sample are listed, as sequenced in a study of vaccination and CD4 T cells after COVID-19. No cognate antigen is known for these TCRs. With the Oncomine TCR Beta short-read assay, DNA from cultured CD4+ T cells was sequenced. TCRdb called the PCR reads again in MiXCR, with one record for every CDR3 protein. Of around 19,000 distinct CDR3 sequences in the sample, 78% are singletons; the top ten hold 15% to 20%. Specified treatment: roughly 10-day PBMC culture with coronavirus spike peptide pools or control peptides (ViraFEST assay). The sample in question was CD4+ T cells from blood, cultured in vitro, obtained after SARS-CoV-2 vaccination. These receptors came from a human donor who received a COVID-19 vaccine.

The CDR3 spells CATSDRTGVSYTF. In DNA form, the CDR3 reads TGTGCCACCAGTGATCGGACAGGGGTTAGCTACACCTTC. J is TRBJ1-2 and V is TRBV24-1; 9 bases fit TRBD1. Germline lookup yields CDR1 KGHDR and CDR2 SFDVKD. The CDR3 runs 13 residues. Unmatched junction bases numbered 4, after V lost 3 bases and J lost 9 bases.

The chain carries TRBV6-1 and TRBJ2-3, with D tentatively TRBD2 (5 bases). The CDR3 covers 13 residues. V dropped 6 bases and J dropped 2 bases, with 9 bases sitting between them. Germline V gives CDR1 MNHNS, CDR2 SASEGT. The CDR3, as DNA: TGTGCCAGCAGGGATGGACTCACAGATACGCAGTATTTT. Translation gives CASRDGLTDTQYF.

The chain is built from TRBV20-1 and TRBJ1-2; TRBD1 aligns across 8 bases. Trimming took 1 base from V and 7 from J; bases not matched to a gene: 5. CDR1 DFQATT and CDR2 SNEGSKA come from the germline V gene (reference sequence). The CDR3 contains 13 residues. The CDR3, as DNA: TGCAGTGCTAGAGCTCAGGGGGCCGGTGGCTACACCTTC. This sequence encodes CSARAQGAGGYTF.

J is TRBJ2-2 and V is TRBV6-1; D is undetermined. The germline V gene has CDR1 MNHNS and CDR2 SASEGT. The CDR3 has 13 amino acids. V lost 8 bases to trimming and J lost 4 bases, with 11 bases between them. The CDR3 here is CASRSIGTGELFF. The CDR3 DNA follows: TGTGCCAGCCGCAGTATCGGCACCGGGGAGCTGTTTTTT.

The V gene is TRBV20-1, the J gene TRBJ1-1; D gene ambiguous. With 0 bases removed from V and 1 base from J, the gap between germline ends came to 9 bases. CDR1 and CDR2 (germline): DFQATT, SNEGSKA (reference sequence). The CDR3 spans 14 residues. CDR3 sequence: CSARDPGANTEAFF. The CDR3, as DNA: TGCAGTGCTAGAGATCCAGGCGCGAACACTGAAGCTTTCTTT.

This clonotype was seen just once. The chain recombines TRBV2 with TRBJ2-7, with 8 bases matching TRBD2. J lost 7 bases, V lost 4 bases, and 9 bases had no gene match. Germline CDR1 reads SNHLY; CDR2 reads FYNNEI. There are 14 residues in the CDR3. The CDR3 coding sequence is TGTGCCAGCAGTGGATCGGGGGGGCGTAAGGAGCAGTACTTC. Translated: CASSGSGGRKEQYF.

The genes are TRBV2 and TRBJ2-7; 8 positions agree with TRBD2. Germline V gene lookup returns CDR1 SNHLY and CDR2 FYNNEI. V gave up 2 bases and J gave up 7 bases; unmatched junction bases: 7. The CDR3 covers 14 residues. CDR3 bases: TGTGCCAGCAGTGAACGGGGGGGCCAGGGGGAGCAGTACTTC. This translates into CASSERGGQGEQYF.

This clonotype was seen only a few times. This chain connects TRBV6-5 to TRBJ1-2, with TRBD1 matching 9 bases. Germline V gene sequence: CDR1 MNHEY, CDR2 SVGAGI. The V and J ends lost 4 bases and 7 bases, in that order; junction bases with no gene match: 4. The CDR3 length is 13 residues. The CDR3 protein is CASSSTGGFGYTF. The CDR3 coding sequence is TGTGCCAGCAGTTCTACAGGGGGCTTTGGCTACACCTTC.

The V call is TRBV20-1, the J call TRBJ1-2; no definite D call. V was shortened by 3 bases and J by 7 bases, with 3 bases between the two germline ends. Germline values: CDR1 DFQATT, CDR2 SNEGSKA (reference sequence). The CDR3 consists of 9 residues. The chain's CDR3 is CSARIGYTF. CDR3 nucleotide sequence: TGCAGTGCTAGGATTGGCTACACCTTC.

The chain links TRBV2 to TRBJ1-2; D unresolved. Trimming removed 8 bases at V and 6 bases at J, with 13 bases between. The CDR3 runs to 12 residues. Germline CDR1 SNHLY, CDR2 FYNNEI. The CDR3 region is CASPLRDHGYTF. CDR3 DNA sequence: TGTGCCAGCCCTTTGAGGGATCATGGCTACACCTTC.

V and J are TRBV5-1 and TRBJ1-2; D is uncertain. Trimming stripped 6 bases from V and 3 bases from J, with 12 bases between. Germline values: CDR1 SGHRS, CDR2 YFSETQ. The length of the CDR3 is 13 residues. In nucleotides, the CDR3 is TGCGCCAGCACCCTGCGGGGTGACTATGGCTACACCTTC. Its protein is CASTLRGDYGYTF.

This clonotype has a single count. The chain is built from TRBV10-3 and TRBJ2-2; 10 nucleotides align to TRBD1. The germline V gene has CDR1 ENHRY and CDR2 SYGVKD. This CDR3 has 17 amino acids. Trimming at V came to 3 bases and at J to 4 bases, leaving 8 bases not matched to a gene. As DNA, the CDR3 is TGTGCCATCAGTGATGTTACCGGGACAGGGGCCACCGGGGAGCTGTTTTTT. Amino acids: CAISDVTGTGATGELFF.

The chain links TRBV10-3 to TRBJ2-6; no reliable D call. V gave up 3 bases and J gave up 1 base, with 16 bases separating them. Germline-derived CDR1 and CDR2 are ENHRY and SYGVKD. The CDR3 totals 18 residues. The CDR3 DNA reads TGTGCCATCAGTGACGACGGAAGGTCTTTGTCTGGGGCCAACGTCCTGACTTTC. The encoded protein is CAISDDGRSLSGANVLTF.

In its sample, this clonotype was seen a few times. The J gene is TRBJ1-2, the V gene TRBV12-3 or TRBV12-4, with 8 bases fitting TRBD1. CDR3 length: 15 amino acids. Trimming at V came to 6 bases and at J to 5 bases, leaving 11 bases not matched to a gene. The CDR3 nucleotides are TGTGCCAGCAGCCTCATGGAGACAGGGGCGTATGGCTACACCTTC. The encoded protein is CASSLMETGAYGYTF.

The J gene is TRBJ2-7, the V gene TRBV27; D is possibly TRBD1 or TRBD2 (5 bases each). The CDR3 extends over 15 amino acids. V lost 5 bases and J 0 bases, leaving 14 bases between the germline ends. CDR1 MNHEY and CDR2 SMNVEV come from the germline V gene (reference sequence). CDR3 sequence: CASSPVWGSSYEQYF. CDR3 sequence (DNA): TGTGCCAGCAGTCCCGTTTGGGGGAGCTCCTACGAGCAGTACTTC.

This clonotype occurred once. The gene calls are TRBV29-1 and TRBJ1-2; 8 nucleotides line up with TRBD1. Germline V gives CDR1 SQVTM, CDR2 ANQGSEA. With V trimmed by 5 bases and J by 3 bases, 8 bases remained unmatched. This CDR3 spans 14 amino acids. The CDR3 region is CSVSRTGSDYGYTF. For the CDR3, the DNA is TGCAGCGTTTCTAGGACAGGGTCCGACTATGGCTACACCTTC.

The chain recombines TRBV5-4 with TRBJ1-2; a possible D gene is TRBD1 (6 bases). CDR1 is SGHNT, CDR2 YYREEE, per germline (reference sequence). This CDR3 is built from 16 residues. V lost 0 bases to trimming and J lost 4 bases, with 16 bases between them. CDR3 in amino acids: CASSLAATGYFYGYTF. The CDR3 coding sequence is TGTGCCAGCAGCTTGGCCGCAACAGGGTACTTCTATGGCTACACCTTC.

The J gene is TRBJ1-3, the V gene TRBV20-1, with 7 positions matching TRBD1. The CDR3 contains 15 residues. Trimming at V came to 3 bases and at J to 2 bases, leaving 7 bases not matched to a gene. CDR1 and CDR2 from the germline V gene are DFQATT and SNEGSKA (reference sequence). The CDR3 here is CSARPTGAAGNTIYF. CDR3 DNA: TGCAGTGCTAGGCCAACAGGGGCGGCTGGAAACACCATATATTTT.